These 6 T cell receptor beta chains were sequenced from one sample in a study of early T cells in non-severe SARS-CoV-2 infection. TCRdb re-called the 5' RACE reads through MiXCR, storing one row per CDR3 protein. This sample has 60,000 to 75,000 distinct CDR3 sequences, with roughly 12% found just once. Material: whole blood. These receptors originate from an adult who was a healthcare worker with PCR-confirmed SARS-CoV-2 infection or an uninfected control (not recorded which).

This clonotype has a handful of counts. DNA for the CDR3: TGTGCCAGCAGCTTGACGATGGGCAGAAACTACGAGCAGTACTTC. Its protein product is CASSLTMGRNYEQYF. The chain uses TRBV5-8 and TRBJ2-7; D call uncertain. This CDR3 contains 15 residues. V shed 1 base and J shed 3 bases, with 14 bases lying between them. Per germline, CDR1 SGHTS and CDR2 YDEGEE.

This clonotype came up many times. The rearrangement uses TRBV6-6 and TRBJ1-1; D is unresolved. V lost 2 bases and J lost 6, with 16 bases in between. Germline assignment: CDR1 MNHNY and CDR2 SVGAGI (reference sequence). This CDR3 comprises 15 residues. CDR3 region: CASSYPYGVNAEAFF. Here the CDR3 DNA reads TGTGCCAGCAGTTACCCCTACGGGGTTAACGCTGAAGCTTTCTTT.

The rearrangement uses TRBV20-1 and TRBJ2-1, with D perhaps TRBD2 (5 bases). The CDR3 is made up of 14 amino acids. Between the trimmed V and J ends, which lost 3 bases and 10 bases, there was a span of 19 bases. Germline-derived CDR1 and CDR2 are DFQATT and SNEGSKA (reference sequence). The CDR3 here is CSASRLASIWEQFF. The CDR3 nucleotides read TGCAGTGCTAGCAGGCTAGCTTCGATTTGGGAGCAGTTCTTC.

The rearrangement joins TRBV6-1 to TRBJ1-1; a possible D gene is TRBD1 (5 bases). V was cut by 0 bases and J by 8 bases, with 16 bases left in between. The CDR3 covers 15 residues. Germline V lookup: CDR1 MNHNS, CDR2 SASEGT. The CDR3 region has the DNA TGTGCCAGCAGTGAAGCGAACATCCAAGGGACCGAAGCTTTCTTT. It is translated as CASSEANIQGTEAFF.

This clonotype occurred a few times. This chain connects TRBV12-3 or TRBV12-4 to TRBJ1-1; TRBD1 matches 11 bases. The CDR3 contains 15 residues. With V trimmed by 6 bases and J by 4 bases, 7 bases remained unmatched. CDR3: CASSRPGTGGTEAFF. CDR3 in DNA: TGTGCCAGCAGCCGTCCCGGGACAGGGGGCACTGAAGCTTTCTTT.

The rearrangement links TRBV3-1 to TRBJ1-4; D not resolved. Trimming cost V 4 bases and J 5 bases, with 17 bases left between them. CDR3 size: 16 residues. Germline CDR1 and CDR2: LGHDT and YNNKEL (reference sequence). The DNA of the CDR3 is TGTGCCAGCAGCCGGGTTCTGGGGTCGGCGAATGAAAAACTGTTTTTT. Its protein product is CASSRVLGSANEKLFF.